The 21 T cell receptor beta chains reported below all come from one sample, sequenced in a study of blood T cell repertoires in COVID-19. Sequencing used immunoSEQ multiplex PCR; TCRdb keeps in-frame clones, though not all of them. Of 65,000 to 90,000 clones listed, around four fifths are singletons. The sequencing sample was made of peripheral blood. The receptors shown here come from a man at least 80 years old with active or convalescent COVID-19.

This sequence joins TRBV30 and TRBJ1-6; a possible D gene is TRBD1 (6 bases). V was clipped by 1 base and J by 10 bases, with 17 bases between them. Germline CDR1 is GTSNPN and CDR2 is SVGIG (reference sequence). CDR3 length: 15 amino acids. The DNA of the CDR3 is TGTGCCTGGAGTGAAAAAACAGGGCATTACTCACCCCTCCACTTT. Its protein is CAWSEKTGHYSPLHF.

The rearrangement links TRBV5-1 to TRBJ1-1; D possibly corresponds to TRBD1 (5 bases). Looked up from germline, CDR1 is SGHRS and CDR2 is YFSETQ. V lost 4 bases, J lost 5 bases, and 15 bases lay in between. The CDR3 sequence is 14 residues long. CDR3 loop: CASSPRTRSTEAFF. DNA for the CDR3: TGCGCCAGCAGCCCACGGACAAGAAGTACTGAAGCTTTCTTT.

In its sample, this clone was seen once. This CDR3 reads CASGYNRVNTEAFF. The CDR3 DNA reads as TGTGCTAGTGGGTACAACAGGGTGAACACTGAAGCTTTCTTT. The chain carries TRBV12-5 and TRBJ1-1, with D maybe TRBD1 (6 bases). CDR1 and CDR2 from the germline V gene are LGHNT and FRNRAP. Trimming left V 6 bases short and J 0 bases short, with 11 bases between. The CDR3 is 14 residues long.

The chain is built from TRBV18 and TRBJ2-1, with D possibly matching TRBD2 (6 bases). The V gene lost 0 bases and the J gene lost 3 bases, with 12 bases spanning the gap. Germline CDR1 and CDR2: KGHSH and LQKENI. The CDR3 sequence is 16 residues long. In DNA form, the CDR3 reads TGTGCCAGCTCACCACCGAATGGGGGGAGCTACAATGAGCAGTTCTTC. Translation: CASSPPNGGSYNEQFF.

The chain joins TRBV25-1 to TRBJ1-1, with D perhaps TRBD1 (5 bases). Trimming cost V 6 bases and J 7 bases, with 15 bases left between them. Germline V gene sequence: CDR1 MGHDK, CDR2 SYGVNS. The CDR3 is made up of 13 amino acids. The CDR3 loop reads CASRTDSDIEAFF. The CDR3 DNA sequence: TGTGCCAGCAGGACAGACTCTGATATTGAAGCTTTCTTT.

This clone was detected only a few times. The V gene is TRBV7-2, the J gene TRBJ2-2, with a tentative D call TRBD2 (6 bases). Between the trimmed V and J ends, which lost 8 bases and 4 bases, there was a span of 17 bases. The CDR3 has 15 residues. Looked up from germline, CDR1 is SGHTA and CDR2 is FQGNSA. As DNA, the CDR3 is TGTGCCAGCCTACGGGACTCGACGTTCACCGGGGAGCTGTTTTTT. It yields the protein CASLRDSTFTGELFF.

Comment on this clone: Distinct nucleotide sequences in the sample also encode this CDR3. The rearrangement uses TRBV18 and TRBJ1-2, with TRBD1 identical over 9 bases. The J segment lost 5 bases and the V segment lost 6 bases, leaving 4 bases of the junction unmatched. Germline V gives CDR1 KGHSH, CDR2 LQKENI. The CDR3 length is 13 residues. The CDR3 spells CASSPDRGYGYTF. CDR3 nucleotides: TGTGCCAGCTCTCCGGACAGGGGATATGGCTACACCTTC.

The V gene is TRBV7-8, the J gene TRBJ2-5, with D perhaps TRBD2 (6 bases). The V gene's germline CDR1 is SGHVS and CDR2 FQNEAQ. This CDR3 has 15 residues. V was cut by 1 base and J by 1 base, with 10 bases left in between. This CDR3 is CASSLEAGFQETQYF. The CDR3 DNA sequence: TGTGCCAGCAGCTTAGAGGCGGGATTCCAAGAGACCCAGTACTTC.

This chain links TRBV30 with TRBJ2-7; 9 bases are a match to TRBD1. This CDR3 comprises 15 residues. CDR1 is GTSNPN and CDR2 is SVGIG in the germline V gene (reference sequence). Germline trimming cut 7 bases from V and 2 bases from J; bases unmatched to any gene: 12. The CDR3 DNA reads TGTGCCTCCCCCCTGGGACAGGGTCTAGCCTACGAGCAGTACTTC. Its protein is CASPLGQGLAYEQYF.

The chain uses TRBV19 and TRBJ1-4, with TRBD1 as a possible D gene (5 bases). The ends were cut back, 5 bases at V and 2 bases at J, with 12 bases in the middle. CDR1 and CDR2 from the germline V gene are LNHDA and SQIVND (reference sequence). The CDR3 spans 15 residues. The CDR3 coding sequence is TGTGCCAGTAGTGCTCAGGGTCGCACTAATGAAAAACTGTTTTTT. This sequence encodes CASSAQGRTNEKLFF.

Here the CDR3 reads CASSRTASGGVQETQYF. In nucleotides, the CDR3 is TGTGCCAGTAGTAGGACTGCTAGCGGGGGCGTCCAAGAGACCCAGTACTTC. The chain is built from TRBV19 and TRBJ2-5; 10 bases are shared with TRBD2. The V gene end was trimmed by 4 bases and the J gene end by 1 base; junction bases not matched to a gene: 9. The CDR3 consists of 17 residues. Germline loops: CDR1 LNHDA, CDR2 SQIVND (reference sequence).

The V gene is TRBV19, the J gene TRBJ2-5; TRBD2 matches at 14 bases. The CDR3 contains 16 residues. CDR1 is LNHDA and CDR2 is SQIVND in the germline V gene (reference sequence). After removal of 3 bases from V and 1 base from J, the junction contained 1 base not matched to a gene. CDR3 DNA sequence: TGTGCCAGTAGTATCGGACTAGCGGGGGGCCAAGAGACCCAGTACTTC. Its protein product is CASSIGLAGGQETQYF. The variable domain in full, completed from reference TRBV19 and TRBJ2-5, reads DGGITQSPKYLFRKEGQNVTLSCEQNLNHDAMYWYRQDPGQGLRLIYYSQIVNDFQKGDIAEGYSVSREKKESFPLTVTSAQKNPTAFYLCASSIGLAGGQETQYFGPGTRLLVL.

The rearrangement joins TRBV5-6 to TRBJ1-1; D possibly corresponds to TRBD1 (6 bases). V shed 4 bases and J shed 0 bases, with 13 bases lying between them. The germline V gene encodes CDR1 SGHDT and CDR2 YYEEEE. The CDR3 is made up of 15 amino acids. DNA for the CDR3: TGTGCCAGCAGCGCCGGGACAATTTTGAACACTGAAGCTTTCTTT. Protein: CASSAGTILNTEAFF.

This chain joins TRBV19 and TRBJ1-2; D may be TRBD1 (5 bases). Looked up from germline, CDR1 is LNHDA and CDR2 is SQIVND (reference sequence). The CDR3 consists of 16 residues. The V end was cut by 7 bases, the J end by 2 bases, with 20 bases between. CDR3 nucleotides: TGTGCCAGTACCACTCTCGGAGGAGGGGTAAACTATGGCTACACCTTC. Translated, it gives CASTTLGGGVNYGYTF.

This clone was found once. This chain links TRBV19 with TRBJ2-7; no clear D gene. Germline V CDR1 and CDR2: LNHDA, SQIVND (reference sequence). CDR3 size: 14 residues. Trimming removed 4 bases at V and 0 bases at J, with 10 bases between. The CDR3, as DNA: TGTGCCAGTAGTAGGCAGGTTAGCTCCTACGAGCAGTACTTC. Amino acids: CASSRQVSSYEQYF.

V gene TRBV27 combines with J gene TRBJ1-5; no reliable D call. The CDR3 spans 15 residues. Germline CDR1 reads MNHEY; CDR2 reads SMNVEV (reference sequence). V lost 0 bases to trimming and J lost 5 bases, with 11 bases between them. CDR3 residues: CASSLSPGGDQPQHF. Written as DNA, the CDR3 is TGTGCCAGCAGTTTATCGCCGGGAGGCGATCAGCCCCAGCATTTT.

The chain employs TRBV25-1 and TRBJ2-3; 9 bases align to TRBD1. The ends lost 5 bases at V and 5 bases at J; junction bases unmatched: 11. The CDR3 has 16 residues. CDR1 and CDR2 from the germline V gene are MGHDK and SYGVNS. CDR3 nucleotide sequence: TGTGCCAGCAGTCCCCCCGGGACAGGGAGTGGAGATACGCAGTATTTT. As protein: CASSPPGTGSGDTQYF.

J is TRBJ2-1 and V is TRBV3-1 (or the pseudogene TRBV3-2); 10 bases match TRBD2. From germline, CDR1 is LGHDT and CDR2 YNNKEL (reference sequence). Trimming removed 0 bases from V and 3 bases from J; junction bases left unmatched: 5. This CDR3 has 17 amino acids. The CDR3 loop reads CASSQDASGSFYNEQFF. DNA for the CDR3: TGTGCCAGCAGCCAAGATGCTAGCGGGAGTTTCTACAATGAGCAGTTCTTC.

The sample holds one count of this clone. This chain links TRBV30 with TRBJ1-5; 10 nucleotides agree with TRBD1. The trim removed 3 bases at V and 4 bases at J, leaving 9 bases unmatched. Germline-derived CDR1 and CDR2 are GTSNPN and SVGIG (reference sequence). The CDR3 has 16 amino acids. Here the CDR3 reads CAWSEGTGAGNQPQHF. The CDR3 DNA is TGTGCCTGGAGCGAAGGGACAGGGGCTGGGAATCAGCCCCAGCATTTT.

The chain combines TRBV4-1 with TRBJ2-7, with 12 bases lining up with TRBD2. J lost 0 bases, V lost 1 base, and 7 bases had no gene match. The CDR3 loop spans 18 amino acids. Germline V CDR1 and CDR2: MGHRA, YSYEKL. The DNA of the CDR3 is TGCGCCAGCAGCCAAGTTGGACTAGCGGGGATCCACTCCTACGAGCAGTACTTC. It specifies CASSQVGLAGIHSYEQYF.

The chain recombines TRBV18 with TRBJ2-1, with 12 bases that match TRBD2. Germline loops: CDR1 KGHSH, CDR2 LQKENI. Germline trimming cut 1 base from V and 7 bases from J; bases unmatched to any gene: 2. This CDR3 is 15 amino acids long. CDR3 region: CASSPQLAGGNEQFF. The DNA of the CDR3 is TGTGCCAGCTCACCACAACTAGCGGGAGGAAATGAGCAGTTCTTC.